A single sample is the source of the 15 T cell receptor beta chains below, sequenced in a study of beta chain features in type 1 diabetes. Since all of the isolated RNA was reverse transcribed, expressed TCRB transcripts were what got sequenced. The table came from immunoSEQ multiplex PCR; TCRdb's copy has only in-frame clones and leaves some out. The data show more than 300,000 clones, roughly an eighth seen once. The antigens of these receptors remain unknown. Study-wide results and limits: In all four CD4+ subsets, TCRB CDR3 length was significantly, moderately reduced in type 1 diabetes.

The sequenced material came from naive CD4+ T cells from blood. These receptor sequences come from a young woman with type 1 diabetes.

V is TRBV7-2 and J is TRBJ2-1; weak D call: TRBD2 (6 bases). This CDR3 is built from 15 residues. Germline assignment: CDR1 SGHTA and CDR2 FQGNSA. Trimming shortened V by 4 bases and J by 8 bases, and 18 bases separated the two germline ends. The CDR3: CASSSRRGGGHEQFF. The CDR3, as DNA: TGTGCCAGCAGCTCACGCCGTGGGGGAGGCCATGAGCAGTTCTTC.

This clone has only a few counts. The chain links TRBV30 to TRBJ1-2; 9 nucleotides match TRBD1. The germline gives CDR1 GTSNPN, CDR2 SVGIG (reference sequence). The CDR3 is made up of 15 amino acids. The junction had 9 bases not matched to a gene; V was cut back by 5 bases and J by 2 bases. The chain's CDR3 is CAWRLSGTGNYGYTF. CDR3 nucleotide sequence: TGTGCCTGGCGGCTCTCCGGGACAGGGAACTATGGCTACACCTTC.

This clone was found a few times. V is TRBV29-1 and J is TRBJ1-4; D is possibly TRBD1 (6 bases). This CDR3 contains 12 residues. CDR1 SQVTM and CDR2 ANQGSEA come from the germline V gene. The V gene lost 7 bases and the J gene lost 4 bases, with 10 bases spanning the gap. The CDR3 spells CSGTGLNEKLFF. The DNA for the CDR3 is TGCAGCGGTACAGGGCTTAATGAAAAACTGTTTTTT.

The chain joins TRBV5-4 to TRBJ2-1; TRBD2 agrees at 7 bases. This CDR3 has 15 residues. Germline trimming cut 2 bases from V and 2 bases from J; bases unmatched to any gene: 4. CDR1 is SGHNT and CDR2 is YYREEE in the germline V gene (reference sequence). The chain's CDR3 is CASSFWLAAYNEQFF. The DNA for the CDR3 is TGTGCCAGCAGCTTCTGGCTAGCGGCCTACAATGAGCAGTTCTTC.

The chain uses TRBV5-1 and TRBJ1-2; 9 bases line up with TRBD1. The germline CDR1 and CDR2 sequences are SGHRS and YFSETQ. The CDR3 spans 13 residues. The V and J ends lost 3 bases and 6 bases, in that order; junction bases with no gene match: 3. The CDR3 reads CASSWGQGHGYTF. Here the CDR3 DNA reads TGCGCCAGCAGCTGGGGACAGGGTCATGGCTACACCTTC. The full variable domain, completed using reference TRBV5-1 and TRBJ1-2, is KAGVTQTPRYLIKTRGQQVTLSCSPISGHRSVSWYQQTPGQGLQFLFEYFSETQRNKGNFPGRFSGRQFSNSRSEMNVSTLELGDSALYLCASSWGQGHGYTFGSGTRLTVV.

The chain uses TRBV10-2 and TRBJ1-5, with D perhaps TRBD1 (5 bases). The germline gives CDR1 WSHSY, CDR2 SAAADI. Trimming pared 2 bases from V and 6 bases from J, leaving 14 bases between. The CDR3 is 15 amino acids. DNA of the CDR3: TGCGCCAGCAGTGAGGGGAGGGGAAAAGGTCAGCCCCAGCATTTT. Its protein product is CASSEGRGKGQPQHF.

This clone was counted a few times. The chain links TRBV28 to TRBJ2-3, with 7 bases fitting TRBD1. After removal of 4 bases from V and 5 bases from J, the junction contained 6 bases not matched to a gene. The germline gives CDR1 MDHEN, CDR2 SYDVKM. The CDR3 contains 14 residues. CDR3 DNA: TGTGCCAGCAGTTCAACAGGGGTAGTAGATACGCAGTATTTT. The encoded protein is CASSSTGVVDTQYF.

The chain recombines TRBV29-1 with TRBJ2-1; 7 bases are a match to TRBD2. The trim removed 7 bases at V and 9 bases at J, leaving 15 bases unmatched. The CDR3 runs to 14 residues. Germline CDR1 is SQVTM and CDR2 is ANQGSEA. The CDR3 bases are TGCAGCGCCCCGGGACTACCTAACAATAGTGAGCAGTTCTTC. It translates to CSAPGLPNNSEQFF.

The chain recombines TRBV29-1 with TRBJ1-4, with 8 bases matching TRBD1. V shed 0 bases, J shed 12 bases, and the junction held 3 bases outside the gene matches. This CDR3 has 12 residues. The V gene's germline CDR1 is SQVTM and CDR2 ANQGSEA. CDR3 sequence: CSVEEDRGQLFF. DNA for the CDR3: TGCAGCGTTGAAGAAGACAGGGGCCAACTGTTTTTT.

This chain uses TRBV30 with TRBJ1-2, with no clear D. The germline V gene has CDR1 GTSNPN and CDR2 SVGIG (reference sequence). V lost 3 bases and J 8 bases, leaving 10 bases between the germline ends. This CDR3 comprises 11 residues. The CDR3 nucleotides are TGTGCCTGGAGCGTTTCGGGGGGCTACACCTTC. Protein sequence: CAWSVSGGYTF.

CDR3 coding DNA: TGTGCCAGCAGCCCCCGGGGTAGCCCCTACACCGGGGAGCTGTTTTTT. It translates to CASSPRGSPYTGELFF. The chain has TRBV7-2 and TRBJ2-2; the D gene is possibly TRBD2 (5 bases). Trimming removed 5 bases from V and 3 bases from J, with 16 bases in between. There are 16 residues in the CDR3. Germline V gene data show CDR1 as SGHTA and CDR2 as FQGNSA.

This clone was picked up a small number of times. The chain uses TRBV7-9 and TRBJ1-5, with 8 nucleotides matching TRBD1. J gave up 4 bases and V 5 bases, and 7 bases lay outside the gene matches. The CDR3 length is 15 residues. In germline, CDR1 is SEHNR, CDR2 FQNEAQ (reference sequence). CDR3 sequence reads: CASSGLTGDNQPQHF. In DNA, the CDR3 is TGTGCCAGCAGCGGGTTGACAGGGGATAATCAGCCCCAGCATTTT.

Only a few counts were recorded for this clone. The chain is built from TRBV19 and TRBJ2-1; perhaps TRBD1 as D (6 bases). This CDR3 is built from 15 residues. Germline CDR1 is LNHDA and CDR2 is SQIVND (reference sequence). The V and J ends lost 6 bases and 3 bases respectively, with 15 bases between them. CDR3 in DNA: TGTGCCAGTAGACCTACAGGGAGCCGCTACAATGAGCAGTTCTTC. As protein: CASRPTGSRYNEQFF.

This clone appeared a few times. This chain joins TRBV19 and TRBJ2-3, with 7 bases lining up with TRBD2. The CDR3 covers 15 residues. V dropped 7 bases and J dropped 2; count of bases not matched to a gene: 9. Germline lookup yields CDR1 LNHDA and CDR2 SQIVND (reference sequence). CDR3 coding DNA: TGTGCCAGTACGGAGCGGGGCCCAACCACAGATACGCAGTATTTT. Translated, it gives CASTERGPTTDTQYF.

V gene TRBV28 combines with J gene TRBJ2-1; D is undetermined. CDR3 length equals 14 residues. With 2 bases removed from V and 8 bases from J, the gap between germline ends came to 13 bases. The germline gives CDR1 MDHEN, CDR2 SYDVKM. CDR3 nucleotides: TGTGCCAGCAGTTTACGCGAAGTCTTTGATGAGCAGTTCTTC. This codes for CASSLREVFDEQFF.